These 14 T cell receptor beta chains share one sample of origin, sequenced in a study of shared clonotypes between healthy human individuals. The table came from immunoSEQ multiplex PCR; TCRdb's copy has only in-frame clones and leaves some out. This table holds about 1.5 million clones, 96% found once. The material sequenced was naive CD4+ T cells sorted from blood. Subset of the sample: CD45RA+ positively selected. The receptors here all came from a man aged 25-45 years in good health.

The CDR3 loop reads CAWSGGYEQYF. The DNA for the CDR3 is TGTGCCTGGAGTGGGGGGTACGAGCAGTACTTC. The chain carries TRBV30 and TRBJ2-7; D tentatively reads TRBD1 or TRBD2 (5 bases each). CDR3 length: 11 residues. CDR1 and CDR2 (germline): GTSNPN, SVGIG (reference sequence). Trimming removed 1 base from V and 4 bases from J, with 5 bases in between.

This sequence joins TRBV7-8 and TRBJ2-1; D unclear. Trimming removed 0 bases at V and 6 bases at J, with 18 bases between. CDR1 is SGHVS, CDR2 FQNEAQ, per germline. The CDR3 runs to 17 residues. This CDR3 is CASSLAALARWANEQFF. As DNA, the CDR3 is TGTGCCAGCAGCTTAGCGGCTTTAGCACGATGGGCCAATGAGCAGTTCTTC.

This chain connects TRBV28 to TRBJ1-4; 8 bases fit TRBD1. V shed 6 bases, J shed 7 bases, and the junction held 7 bases outside the gene matches. This CDR3 comprises 14 residues. Germline loops: CDR1 MDHEN, CDR2 SYDVKM. Here the CDR3 reads CASRGQGAGEKLFF. CDR3 nucleotides: TGTGCCAGCAGAGGTCAGGGGGCGGGTGAAAAACTGTTTTTT.

This clone has just a few counts. The chain recombines TRBV28 with TRBJ1-5, with D uncertain. The CDR3 runs 13 residues. The germline gives CDR1 MDHEN, CDR2 SYDVKM. The V end was cut by 8 bases, the J end by 4 bases, with 12 bases between. The CDR3 sequence: CASGSRSNQPQHF. The CDR3 coding sequence is TGTGCCAGCGGGTCGAGATCGAATCAGCCCCAGCATTTT.

The chain links TRBV5-1 to TRBJ1-1; D is unresolved. V dropped 0 bases and J dropped 0 bases, with 12 bases sitting between them. In germline, CDR1 is SGHRS, CDR2 YFSETQ. The CDR3 consists of 16 residues. The CDR3 reads CASSLGLAMMNTEAFF. CDR3 bases: TGCGCCAGCAGCTTGGGCCTGGCTATGATGAACACTGAAGCTTTCTTT.

V is TRBV14 and J is TRBJ2-2; no clear D. Trimming stripped 1 base from V and 6 bases from J, with 6 bases between. The CDR3 totals 13 residues. The V gene's germline CDR1 is SGHDN and CDR2 FVKESK. CDR3 region: CASSQVVPGELFF. DNA of the CDR3: TGTGCCAGCAGCCAAGTCGTCCCCGGGGAGCTGTTTTTT.

The chain combines TRBV27 with TRBJ2-1; D possibly uses TRBD1 or TRBD2 (5 bases each). The CDR3 runs to 15 residues. V was pared by 7 bases and J by 0 bases, with 13 bases between. In germline, CDR1 is MNHEY, CDR2 SMNVEV (reference sequence). CDR3 loop: CASKARGSSYNEQFF. The CDR3 DNA reads TGTGCCAGCAAGGCGAGGGGTAGCTCCTACAATGAGCAGTTCTTC.

J is TRBJ2-2 and V is TRBV9, with 14 bases identical to TRBD2. Trimming cost V 4 bases and J 5 bases; bases outside gene matches: 1. The CDR3 contains 15 residues. From germline, CDR1 is SGDLS and CDR2 YYNGEE. The CDR3 is CASSRLAGGTGELFF. In DNA, the CDR3 is TGTGCCAGCAGCCGACTAGCGGGAGGGACCGGGGAGCTGTTTTTT.

The chain combines TRBV14 with TRBJ2-3, with 11 bases matching TRBD2. The CDR3 totals 20 residues. Germline values: CDR1 SGHDN, CDR2 FVKESK. V lost 2 bases and J lost 5; bases outside the gene matches: 18. For the CDR3, the DNA is TGTGCCAGCAGCCAACTGACTAGCGGGAAGGGTCGTTTGACGCTAGATACGCAGTATTTT. Its protein product is CASSQLTSGKGRLTLDTQYF.

The chain couples TRBV4-2 to TRBJ2-7, with a weak D call TRBD2 (5 bases). Germline CDR1 reads LGHNA; CDR2 reads YNFKEQ. Trimming stripped 4 bases from V and 0 bases from J, with 19 bases between. The CDR3 spans 17 residues. The CDR3 region is CASSRRPGLNSSYEQYF. The CDR3, as DNA: TGTGCCAGCAGCCGAAGACCTGGACTCAACTCCTCCTACGAGCAGTACTTC.

The V and J genes are TRBV7-2 and TRBJ2-3; tentative D call: TRBD2 (6 bases). CDR1 SGHTA and CDR2 FQGNSA come from the germline V gene. Trimming took off 3 bases at V and 0 bases at J, with 13 bases between the two ends. There are 16 residues in the CDR3. Here the CDR3 DNA reads TGTGCCAGCAGCTTCCTCGGCGGGAAGAGCACAGATACGCAGTATTTT. This translates into CASSFLGGKSTDTQYF.

The chain carries TRBV30 and TRBJ2-5; TRBD2 matches 7 bases. The J segment lost 0 bases and the V segment lost 0 bases, leaving 13 bases of the junction unmatched. Germline CDR1 GTSNPN, CDR2 SVGIG (reference sequence). This CDR3 is 18 amino acids long. The CDR3 nucleotides read TGTGCCTGGAGTGTACATGAGGGGAAACTAGCGTACCAAGAGACCCAGTACTTC. This codes for CAWSVHEGKLAYQETQYF.

The chain couples TRBV19 to TRBJ2-3; 7 bases map to TRBD1. CDR1 and CDR2 from the germline V gene are LNHDA and SQIVND (reference sequence). Trimming cost V 4 bases and J 0 bases; bases outside gene matches: 1. The CDR3 consists of 14 residues. CDR3: CASSRGQSTDTQYF. The CDR3, as DNA: TGTGCCAGTAGTAGGGGACAGAGCACAGATACGCAGTATTTT.

This chain uses TRBV9 with TRBJ2-1; D might be TRBD2 (7 bases). Trimming removed 3 bases at V and 4 bases at J, with 11 bases between. There are 14 residues in the CDR3. Germline CDR1 is SGDLS and CDR2 is YYNGEE. CDR3 sequence (DNA): TGTGCCAGCAGCGGAGCGGGACATTACAATGAGCAGTTCTTC. It encodes CASSGAGHYNEQFF. The whole variable domain, remainder taken from reference TRBV9 and TRBJ2-1, is DSGVTQTPKHLITATGQRVTLRCSPRSGDLSVYWYQQSLDQGLQFLIQYYNGEERAKGNILERFSAQQFPDLHSELNLSSLELGDSALYFCASSGAGHYNEQFFGPGTRLTVL.